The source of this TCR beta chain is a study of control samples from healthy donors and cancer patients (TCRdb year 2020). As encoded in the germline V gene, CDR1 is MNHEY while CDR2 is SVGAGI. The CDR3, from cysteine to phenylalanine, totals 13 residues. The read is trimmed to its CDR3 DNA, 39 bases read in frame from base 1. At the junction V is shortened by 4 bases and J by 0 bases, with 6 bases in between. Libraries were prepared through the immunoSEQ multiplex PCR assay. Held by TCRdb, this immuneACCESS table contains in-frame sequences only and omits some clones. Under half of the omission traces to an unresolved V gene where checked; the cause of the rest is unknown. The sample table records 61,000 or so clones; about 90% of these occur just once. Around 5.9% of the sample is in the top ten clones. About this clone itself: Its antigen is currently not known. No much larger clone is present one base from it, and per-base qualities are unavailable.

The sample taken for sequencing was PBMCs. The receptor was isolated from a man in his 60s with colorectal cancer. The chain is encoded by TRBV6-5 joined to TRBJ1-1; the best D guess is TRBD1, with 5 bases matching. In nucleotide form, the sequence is TGTGCCAGCAGTTTGACAGTGAACACTGAAGCTTTCTTT. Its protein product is CASSLTVNTEAFF.